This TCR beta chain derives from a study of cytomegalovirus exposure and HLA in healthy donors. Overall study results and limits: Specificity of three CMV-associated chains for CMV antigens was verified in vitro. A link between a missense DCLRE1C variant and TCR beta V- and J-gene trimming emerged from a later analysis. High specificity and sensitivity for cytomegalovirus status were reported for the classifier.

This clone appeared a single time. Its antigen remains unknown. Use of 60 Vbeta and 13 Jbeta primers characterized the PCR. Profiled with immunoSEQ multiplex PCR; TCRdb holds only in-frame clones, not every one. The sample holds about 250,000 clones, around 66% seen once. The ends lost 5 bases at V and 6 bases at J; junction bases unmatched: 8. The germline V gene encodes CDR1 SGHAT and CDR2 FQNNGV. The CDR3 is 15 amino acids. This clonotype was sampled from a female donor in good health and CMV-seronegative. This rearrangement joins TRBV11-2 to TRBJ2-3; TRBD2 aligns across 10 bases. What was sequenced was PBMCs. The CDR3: CASSPKREGPDTQYF. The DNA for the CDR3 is TGTGCCAGCAGCCCAAAGCGGGAGGGCCCGGATACGCAGTATTTT.